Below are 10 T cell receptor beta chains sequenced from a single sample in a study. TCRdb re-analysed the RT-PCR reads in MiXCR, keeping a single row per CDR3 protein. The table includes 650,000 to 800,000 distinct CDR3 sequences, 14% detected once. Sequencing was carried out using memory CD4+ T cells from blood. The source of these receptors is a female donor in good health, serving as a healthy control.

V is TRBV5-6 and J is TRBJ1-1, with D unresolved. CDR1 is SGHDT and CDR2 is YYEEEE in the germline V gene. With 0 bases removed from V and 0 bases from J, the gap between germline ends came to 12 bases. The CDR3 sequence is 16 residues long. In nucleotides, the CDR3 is TGTGCCAGCAGCTTGGGGTCAGGCCTCATGAACACTGAAGCTTTCTTT. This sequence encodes CASSLGSGLMNTEAFF.

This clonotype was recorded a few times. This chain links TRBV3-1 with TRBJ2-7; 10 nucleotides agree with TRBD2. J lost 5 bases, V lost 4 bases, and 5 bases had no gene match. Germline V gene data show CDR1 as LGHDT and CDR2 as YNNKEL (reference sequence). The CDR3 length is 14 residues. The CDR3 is CASSLSGRFDEQYF. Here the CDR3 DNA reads TGTGCCAGCAGCCTTAGCGGGAGGTTCGACGAGCAGTACTTC.

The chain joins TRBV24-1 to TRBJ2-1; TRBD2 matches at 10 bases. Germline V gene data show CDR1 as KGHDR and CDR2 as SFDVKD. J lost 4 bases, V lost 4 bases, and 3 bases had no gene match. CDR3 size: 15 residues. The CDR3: CATSEPSGSYNEQFF. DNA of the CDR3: TGTGCCACCAGTGAGCCTAGCGGGAGTTACAATGAGCAGTTCTTC.

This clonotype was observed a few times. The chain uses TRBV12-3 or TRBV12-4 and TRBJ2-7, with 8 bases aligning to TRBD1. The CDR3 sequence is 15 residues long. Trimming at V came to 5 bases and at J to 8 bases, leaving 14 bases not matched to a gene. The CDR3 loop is CASSPTTGTGFKQYF. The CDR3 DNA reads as TGTGCCAGCAGTCCAACAACCGGGACAGGCTTTAAGCAGTACTTC.

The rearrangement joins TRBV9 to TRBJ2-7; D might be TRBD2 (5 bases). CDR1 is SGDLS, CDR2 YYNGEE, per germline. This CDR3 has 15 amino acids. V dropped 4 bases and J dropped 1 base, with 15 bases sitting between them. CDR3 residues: CASSRNLAPSYEQYF. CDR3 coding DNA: TGTGCCAGCAGCAGAAATCTAGCCCCTTCCTACGAGCAGTACTTC.

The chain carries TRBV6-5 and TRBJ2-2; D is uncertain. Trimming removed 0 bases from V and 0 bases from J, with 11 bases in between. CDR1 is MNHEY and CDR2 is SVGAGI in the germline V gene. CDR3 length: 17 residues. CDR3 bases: TGTGCCAGCAGTTACTCGACCGTCCCGACGAACACCGGGGAGCTGTTTTTT. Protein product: CASSYSTVPTNTGELFF.

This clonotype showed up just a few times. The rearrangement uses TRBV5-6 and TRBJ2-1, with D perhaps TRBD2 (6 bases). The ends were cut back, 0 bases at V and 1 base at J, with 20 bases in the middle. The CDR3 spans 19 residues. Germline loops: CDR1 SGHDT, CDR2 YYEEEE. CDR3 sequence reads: CASSLVRWIASASYNEQFF. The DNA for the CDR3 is TGTGCCAGCAGCTTGGTCCGCTGGATAGCTAGCGCATCCTACAATGAGCAGTTCTTC.

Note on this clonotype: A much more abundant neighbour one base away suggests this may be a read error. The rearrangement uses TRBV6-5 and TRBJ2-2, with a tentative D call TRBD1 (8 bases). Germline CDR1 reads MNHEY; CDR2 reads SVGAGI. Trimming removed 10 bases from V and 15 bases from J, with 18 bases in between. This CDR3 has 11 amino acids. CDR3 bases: TGTGCCACCAGAAGACAGGGGAGGGTGTTTTTT. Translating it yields CATRRQGRVFF.

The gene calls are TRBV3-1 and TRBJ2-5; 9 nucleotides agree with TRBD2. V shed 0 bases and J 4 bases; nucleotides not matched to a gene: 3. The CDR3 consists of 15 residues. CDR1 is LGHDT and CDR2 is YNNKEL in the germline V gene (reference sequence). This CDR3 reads CASSQDSGGGETQYF. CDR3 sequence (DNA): TGTGCCAGCAGCCAAGATAGCGGGGGAGGAGAGACCCAGTACTTC.

CDR3 amino acids: CAGSTSGRDNEQFF. For the CDR3, the DNA is TGTGCCGGATCGACTAGCGGGCGGGACAATGAGCAGTTCTTC. The V call is TRBV5-4, the J call TRBJ2-1, with TRBD2 matching over 10 bases. V trimming: 10 bases; J trimming: 5 bases; junction bases outside the gene matches: 9. The CDR3 runs 14 residues. Germline values: CDR1 SGHNT, CDR2 YYREEE (reference sequence).